The 24 T cell receptor beta chains below all came from one sample that was sequenced in a study of T cell changes during pregnancy in multiple sclerosis. Clones were read by immunoSEQ multiplex PCR, and TCRdb kept only the in-frame ones, dropping some. This sample yields 30,000 or so clones, of which about 84% are seen a single time; around 7.9% belongs to the top ten. The material sequenced was CD8+ T cells from peripheral blood mononuclear cells, taken after pregnancy. The receptors were sampled from a female donor with multiple sclerosis, enrolled in a pregnancy study.

The rearrangement links TRBV19 to TRBJ2-7; D remains ambiguous. The CDR3 is made up of 13 amino acids. The V end lost 5 bases, the J end lost 2 bases, and 10 bases lay between the germline ends. Per the germline V gene, CDR1 is LNHDA and CDR2 is SQIVND (reference sequence). The CDR3 is CASSPRDTYEQYF. The CDR3 coding sequence is TGTGCCAGTAGTCCCCGCGACACCTACGAGCAGTACTTC. Together with reference TRBV19 and TRBJ2-7, the CDR3 gives the full variable domain: DGGITQSPKYLFRKEGQNVTLSCEQNLNHDAMYWYRQDPGQGLRLIYYSQIVNDFQKGDIAEGYSVSREKKESFPLTVTSAQKNPTAFYLCASSPRDTYEQYFGPGTRLTVT.

The chain links TRBV18 to TRBJ2-1; TRBD2 agrees at 13 bases. Germline CDR1 KGHSH, CDR2 LQKENI. Trimming took 6 bases from V and 0 from J; bases not matched to a gene: 11. The CDR3 totals 19 residues. Here the CDR3 DNA reads TGTGCCAGCTCGCATCGGACTAGCGGGGGTCATAGCTCCTACAATGAGCAGTTCTTC. Encoded protein: CASSHRTSGGHSSYNEQFF.

This clone was detected many times. This chain connects TRBV28 to TRBJ1-4, with D tentatively TRBD1 (6 bases). V lost 5 bases and J lost 3, with 19 bases in between. The CDR3 has 17 residues. Per the germline V gene, CDR1 is MDHEN and CDR2 is SYDVKM. Written as DNA, the CDR3 is TGTGCCAGCAGTCCCGTTTTGGGGGCGCCGGCTAATGAAAAACTGTTTTTT. It is translated as CASSPVLGAPANEKLFF.

The chain joins TRBV27 to TRBJ1-5, with a possible D match to TRBD1 (6 bases). Germline CDR1 and CDR2: MNHEY and SMNVEV (reference sequence). Trimming removed 3 bases at V and 5 bases at J, with 17 bases between. The CDR3 is 16 amino acids. CDR3 region: CASSLVAGVSDQPQHF. CDR3 nucleotides: TGTGCCAGCAGTTTGGTGGCAGGGGTGTCAGATCAGCCCCAGCATTTT.

This clone was detected only a few times. The V gene is TRBV7-8, the J gene TRBJ1-3; the match to TRBD1 covers 8 bases. The CDR3 has 17 amino acids. The germline V gene has CDR1 SGHVS and CDR2 FQNEAQ. Losses at the gene ends were 5 bases for V and 11 bases for J; bases not matched to a gene: 20. DNA of the CDR3: TGTGCCAGCAGCCAAAGACAGGGGCGCGGTCAGTTAAGACCCATATATTTT. It specifies CASSQRQGRGQLRPIYF.

The chain links TRBV5-1 to TRBJ2-7; no clear D gene. V lost 2 bases to trimming and J lost 0 bases, with 9 bases between them. The CDR3 is 14 residues long. Germline CDR1 and CDR2: SGHRS and YFSETQ. The CDR3 DNA sequence: TGCGCCAGCAGCTTTGCGGCGAGCTCCTACGAGCAGTACTTC. This codes for CASSFAASSYEQYF.

The rearrangement uses TRBV6-5 and TRBJ2-1; 9 bases line up with TRBD1. The germline CDR1 and CDR2 sequences are MNHEY and SVGAGI. Trimming removed 1 base from V and 4 bases from J; junction bases left unmatched: 5. The length of the CDR3 is 16 residues. The CDR3 coding sequence is TGTGCCAGCAGTTACTTCTCCGGGACAGGGTACAATGAGCAGTTCTTC. It codes for CASSYFSGTGYNEQFF.

This clone was seen just once. The chain employs TRBV6-1 and TRBJ1-3; tentatively, D is TRBD1 (6 bases). V was cut by 0 bases and J by 1 base, with 16 bases left in between. CDR3 size: 18 residues. Germline V gene lookup returns CDR1 MNHNS and CDR2 SASEGT. The CDR3 bases are TGTGCCAGCAGTGAAGCACCCGGGACATTCATATCTGGAAACACCATATATTTT. This sequence encodes CASSEAPGTFISGNTIYF.

V and J are TRBV10-3 and TRBJ2-7; 9 positions agree with TRBD1. The CDR3 has 15 amino acids. With 2 bases clipped from V and 3 bases from J, the junction kept 5 bases outside the gene matches. The germline gives CDR1 ENHRY, CDR2 SYGVKD. The CDR3 protein is CAISEMDRGDYEQYF. DNA for the CDR3: TGTGCCATCAGTGAGATGGACAGGGGAGACTACGAGCAGTACTTC.

The chain uses TRBV6-1 and TRBJ1-2; D possibly corresponds to TRBD1 (5 bases). The CDR3 runs to 15 residues. Germline values: CDR1 MNHNS, CDR2 SASEGT. Between the trimmed V and J ends, which lost 1 base and 4 bases, there was a span of 13 bases. The CDR3 DNA sequence: TGTGCCAGCAGTGAAGGGATGCGGGGGTTCTATGGCTACACCTTC. It specifies CASSEGMRGFYGYTF.

The DNA of the CDR3 is TGTGCCAGCAGTTTGACTAGCGGGGAAATATACGAGCAGTACTTC. Translation gives CASSLTSGEIYEQYF. The V gene is TRBV27, the J gene TRBJ2-7; 11 bases agree with TRBD2. The CDR3 runs to 15 residues. Germline V CDR1 and CDR2: MNHEY, SMNVEV (reference sequence). V shed 3 bases, J shed 4 bases, and the junction held 5 bases outside the gene matches.

This sequence joins TRBV15 and TRBJ1-1, with D unclear. The length of the CDR3 is 13 residues. From germline, CDR1 is LNHNV and CDR2 YYDKDF (reference sequence). V was shortened by 2 bases and J by 1 base, with 5 bases between the two germline ends. The CDR3 nucleotides read TGTGCCACCAGCAGAACAGAGAACACTGAAGCTTTCTTT. The encoded protein is CATSRTENTEAFF.

The CDR3 here is CASSRDTPSHIGQYF. The CDR3 DNA reads TGTGCCAGCAGCCGGGACACCCCCTCACATATTGGGCAGTACTTC. The chain recombines TRBV7-9 with TRBJ2-7, with TRBD1 as a possible D gene (6 bases). CDR3 length: 15 residues. V dropped 5 bases and J dropped 9 bases, with 23 bases sitting between them. In germline, CDR1 is SEHNR, CDR2 FQNEAQ (reference sequence).

The V call is TRBV30, the J call TRBJ2-7; D is perhaps TRBD2 (6 bases). CDR3 length: 11 residues. Germline-derived CDR1 and CDR2 are GTSNPN and SVGIG (reference sequence). Trimming left V 4 bases short and J 8 bases short, with 12 bases between. The CDR3 DNA reads TGTGCCTGGACCTGGGGAGGACAGCAGTACTTC. This codes for CAWTWGGQQYF.

This clone was seen only once. The V and J genes are TRBV7-9 and TRBJ1-3; unclear D gene. The V end was cut by 5 bases, the J end by 2 bases, with 13 bases between. Germline values: CDR1 SEHNR, CDR2 FQNEAQ (reference sequence). The CDR3 is 15 residues long. The CDR3 bases are TGTGCCAGCAGCCCTCTCCGGGGTACTGGAAACACCATATATTTT. This gives the protein CASSPLRGTGNTIYF.

This clone was counted once. The chain joins TRBV11-3 to TRBJ2-1; TRBD1 matches 12 bases. The germline V gene encodes CDR1 SGHNT and CDR2 YENEEA. V dropped 6 bases and J dropped 8; count of bases not matched to a gene: 8. The CDR3 spans 15 residues. This CDR3 is CASRSGTGGADEQFF. As DNA, the CDR3 is TGTGCCAGCAGGTCCGGGACAGGGGGCGCGGATGAGCAGTTCTTC.

The DNA of the CDR3 is TGTGCCAGCAGCACAGGGATTACTGAAGCTTTCTTT. Its translation: CASSTGITEAFF. The chain has TRBV5-6 and TRBJ1-1; D is perhaps TRBD1 (6 bases). Germline V CDR1 and CDR2: SGHDT, YYEEEE. The CDR3 length is 12 residues. The ends were cut back, 4 bases at V and 5 bases at J, with 9 bases in the middle.

The chain carries TRBV7-2 and TRBJ2-2, with TRBD1 matching over 7 bases. V was pared by 0 bases and J by 4 bases, with 2 bases of the junction left unmatched. The CDR3 is made up of 15 amino acids. Per the germline V gene, CDR1 is SGHTA and CDR2 is FQGNSA. The CDR3, as DNA: TGTGCCAGCAGCTTAGCGACAGGGTTCACCGGGGAGCTGTTTTTT. Amino acids: CASSLATGFTGELFF.

The chain uses TRBV19 and TRBJ1-6, with D possibly being TRBD1 (6 bases). The germline V gene encodes CDR1 LNHDA and CDR2 SQIVND (reference sequence). V was pared by 5 bases and J by 7 bases, with 12 bases between. CDR3 size: 14 residues. Here the CDR3 reads CASSSRDTNSPLHF. For the CDR3, the DNA is TGTGCCAGTAGTTCCCGGGACACCAATTCACCCCTCCACTTT. Full variable domain (missing parts from reference TRBV19 and TRBJ1-6): DGGITQSPKYLFRKEGQNVTLSCEQNLNHDAMYWYRQDPGQGLRLIYYSQIVNDFQKGDIAEGYSVSREKKESFPLTVTSAQKNPTAFYLCASSSRDTNSPLHFGNGTRLTVT.

J is TRBJ2-2 and V is TRBV7-6; 7 positions agree with TRBD1. The V segment lost 6 bases and the J segment 3 bases; nucleotides outside the gene matches: 10. The CDR3 spans 16 residues. Germline V lookup: CDR1 SGHVS, CDR2 FNYEAQ. CDR3 amino acids: CASSDYEGADTGELFF. The DNA of the CDR3 is TGTGCCAGCAGTGACTATGAGGGGGCGGACACCGGGGAGCTGTTTTTT.

The V gene is TRBV10-2, the J gene TRBJ1-1; D might be TRBD1 (5 bases). V lost 10 bases, J lost 1 base, and 7 bases lay in between. The CDR3 runs 11 residues. Per the germline V gene, CDR1 is WSHSY and CDR2 is SAAADI. In DNA form, the CDR3 reads TGCGCCACGGGGGAGAACACTGAAGCTTTCTTT. Translating it yields CATGENTEAFF.

The rearrangement links TRBV2 to TRBJ2-1; 11 positions agree with TRBD2. Germline V gives CDR1 SNHLY, CDR2 FYNNEI. The CDR3 extends over 16 amino acids. V lost 5 bases and J lost 4; bases outside the gene matches: 7. CDR3 bases: TGTGCCAGCAGTCTAGCGGGGGGCCAGTATTACAATGAGCAGTTCTTC. This sequence encodes CASSLAGGQYYNEQFF.

This sequence joins TRBV6-5 and TRBJ1-5, with D possibly TRBD1 on 6 matching bases. The CDR3 spans 13 residues. Germline V gene data show CDR1 as MNHEY and CDR2 as SVGAGI. V lost 7 bases and J 4 bases, leaving 11 bases between the germline ends. This CDR3 is CASNWDTNQPQHF. CDR3 nucleotide sequence: TGTGCCAGCAATTGGGACACAAATCAGCCCCAGCATTTT.

The genes are TRBV2 and TRBJ1-2, with D hard to call. The CDR3 length is 15 residues. V lost 6 bases, J lost 2 bases, and 16 bases lay in between. Germline loops: CDR1 SNHLY, CDR2 FYNNEI. The CDR3 DNA is TGTGCCAGCAGGGAGGAAGGGATGTCGAACTATGGCTACACCTTC. Amino acids: CASREEGMSNYGYTF.